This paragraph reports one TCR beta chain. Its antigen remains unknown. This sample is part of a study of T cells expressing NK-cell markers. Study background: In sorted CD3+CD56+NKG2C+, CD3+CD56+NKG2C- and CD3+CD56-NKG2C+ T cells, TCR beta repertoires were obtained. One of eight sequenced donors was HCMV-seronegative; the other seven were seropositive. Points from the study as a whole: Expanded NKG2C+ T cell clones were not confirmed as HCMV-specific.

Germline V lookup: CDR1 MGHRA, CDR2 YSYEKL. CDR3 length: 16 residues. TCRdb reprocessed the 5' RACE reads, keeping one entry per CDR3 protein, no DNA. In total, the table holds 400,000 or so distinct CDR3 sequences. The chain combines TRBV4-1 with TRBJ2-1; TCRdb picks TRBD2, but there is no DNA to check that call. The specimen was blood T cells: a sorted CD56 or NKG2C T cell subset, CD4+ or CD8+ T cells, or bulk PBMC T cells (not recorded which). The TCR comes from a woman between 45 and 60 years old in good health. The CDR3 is CASSHASGTHYNEQFF.